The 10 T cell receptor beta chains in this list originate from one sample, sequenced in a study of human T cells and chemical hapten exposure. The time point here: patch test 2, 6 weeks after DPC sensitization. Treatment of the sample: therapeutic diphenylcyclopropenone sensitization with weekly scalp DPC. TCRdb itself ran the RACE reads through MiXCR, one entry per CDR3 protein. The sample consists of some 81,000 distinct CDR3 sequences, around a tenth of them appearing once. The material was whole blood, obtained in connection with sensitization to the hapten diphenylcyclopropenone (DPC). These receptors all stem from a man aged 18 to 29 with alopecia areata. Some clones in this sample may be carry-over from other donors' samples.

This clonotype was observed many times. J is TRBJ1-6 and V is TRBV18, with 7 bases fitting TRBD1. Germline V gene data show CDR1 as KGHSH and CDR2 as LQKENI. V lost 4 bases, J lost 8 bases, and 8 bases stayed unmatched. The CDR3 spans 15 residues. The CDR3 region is CASSLGQEDYSPLHF. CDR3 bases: TGTGCCAGCTCACTAGGACAGGAGGATTATTCACCCCTCCACTTT. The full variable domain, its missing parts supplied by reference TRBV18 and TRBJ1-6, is NAGVMQNPRHLVRRRGQEARLRCSPMKGHSHVYWYRQLPEEGLKFMVYLQKENIIDESGMPKERFSAEFPKEGPSILRIQQVVRGDSAAYFCASSLGQEDYSPLHFGNGTRLTVT.

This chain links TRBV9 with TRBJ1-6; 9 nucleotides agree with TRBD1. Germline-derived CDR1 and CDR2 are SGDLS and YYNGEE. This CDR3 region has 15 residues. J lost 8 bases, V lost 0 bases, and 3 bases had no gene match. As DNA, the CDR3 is TGTGCCAGCAGCGTAGGGGGACAGGGACATTCACCCCTCCACTTT. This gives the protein CASSVGGQGHSPLHF.

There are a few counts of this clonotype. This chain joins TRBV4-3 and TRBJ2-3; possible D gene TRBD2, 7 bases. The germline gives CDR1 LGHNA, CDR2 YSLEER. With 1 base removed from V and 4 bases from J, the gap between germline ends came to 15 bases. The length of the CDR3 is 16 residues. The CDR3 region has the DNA TGCGCCAGCAGCCAAGTGGCGGGGGCCAGTGCAGATACGCAGTATTTT. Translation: CASSQVAGASADTQYF.

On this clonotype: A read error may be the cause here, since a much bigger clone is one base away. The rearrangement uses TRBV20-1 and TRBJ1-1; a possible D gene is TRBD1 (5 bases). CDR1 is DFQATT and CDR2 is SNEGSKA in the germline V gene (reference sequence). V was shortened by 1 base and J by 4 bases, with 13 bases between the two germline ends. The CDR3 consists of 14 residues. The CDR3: CSARGAPGPTEAFF. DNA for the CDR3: TGCAGTGCTAGAGGAGCCCCGGGACCCACTGAAGCTTTCTTT.

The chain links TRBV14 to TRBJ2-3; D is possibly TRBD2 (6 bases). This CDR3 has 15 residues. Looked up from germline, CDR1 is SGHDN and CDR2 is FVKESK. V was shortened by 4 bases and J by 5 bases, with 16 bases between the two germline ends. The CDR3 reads CASSPLGEDGDTQYF. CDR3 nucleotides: TGTGCCAGCAGCCCCCTAGGGGAGGACGGAGATACGCAGTATTTT.

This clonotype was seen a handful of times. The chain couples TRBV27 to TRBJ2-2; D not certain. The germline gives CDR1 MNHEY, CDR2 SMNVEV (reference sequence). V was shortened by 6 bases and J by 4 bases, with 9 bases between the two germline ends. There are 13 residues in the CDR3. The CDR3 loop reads CASRELVTGELFF. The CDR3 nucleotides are TGTGCCAGCAGGGAACTGGTCACCGGGGAGCTGTTTTTT.

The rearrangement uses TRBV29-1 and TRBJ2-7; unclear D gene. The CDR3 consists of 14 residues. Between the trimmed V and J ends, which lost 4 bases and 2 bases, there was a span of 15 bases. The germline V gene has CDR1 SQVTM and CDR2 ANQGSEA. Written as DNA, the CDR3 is TGCAGCGTTGTGTTGGGGTTGGAACCCTACGAGCAGTACTTC. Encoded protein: CSVVLGLEPYEQYF.

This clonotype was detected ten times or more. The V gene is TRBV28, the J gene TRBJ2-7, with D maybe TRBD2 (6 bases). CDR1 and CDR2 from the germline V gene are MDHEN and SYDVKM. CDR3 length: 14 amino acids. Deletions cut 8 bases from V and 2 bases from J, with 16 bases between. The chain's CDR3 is CASRKSGDTYEQYF. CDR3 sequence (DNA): TGTGCCAGCCGCAAGTCGGGGGATACCTACGAGCAGTACTTC.

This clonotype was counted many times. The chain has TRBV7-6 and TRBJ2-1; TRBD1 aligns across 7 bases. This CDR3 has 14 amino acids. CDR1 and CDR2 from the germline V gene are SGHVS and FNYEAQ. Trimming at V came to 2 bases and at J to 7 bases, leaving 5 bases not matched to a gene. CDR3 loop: CASSLQGVRNEQFF. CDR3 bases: TGTGCCAGCAGCTTACAGGGGGTACGGAATGAGCAGTTCTTC.

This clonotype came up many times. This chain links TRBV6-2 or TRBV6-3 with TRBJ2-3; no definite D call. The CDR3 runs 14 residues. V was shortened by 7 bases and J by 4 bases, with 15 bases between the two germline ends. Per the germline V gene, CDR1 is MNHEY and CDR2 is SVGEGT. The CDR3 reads CASNGPSFADTQYF. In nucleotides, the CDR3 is TGTGCCAGCAATGGTCCGTCGTTCGCAGATACGCAGTATTTT.